The TCR beta chain described here comes from a study of a mutant IDH1 vaccine in newly diagnosed glioma. At the level of the study: Eight vaccinations were given in weeks 1, 3, 5, 7, 11, 15, 19 and 23. Mean patient age was approximately 39 years; around 62% were male and around 40% female. General study results and limits: Seemingly, top peripheral T cell clonotype changes bore no relation to pseudoprogression.

As to time point: week 23, last vaccination. The content of each vaccine dose was 300 ug of mutant IDH1 20-mer peptide, and topical imiquimod accompanied it. To note about this clone: The antigen is undetermined.

CDR3 length: 13 residues. V lost 3 bases and J 6 bases, leaving 11 bases between the germline ends. Germline loops: CDR1 LNHDA, CDR2 SQIVND (reference sequence). Using immunoSEQ multiplex PCR, the repertoire was profiled, and TCRdb retains in-frame clones only, with some absent. The table shows more than 35,000 clones, with 81% occurring only once. This sequence originates from a middle-aged man with glioma. This chain connects TRBV19 to TRBJ1-2; unclear D gene. The sample here was PBMCs, taken from a glioma patient whose treatment included an IDH1 peptide vaccine. The CDR3 region is CASSMVESDGYTF. CDR3 nucleotides: TGTGCCAGTAGTATGGTTGAAAGTGATGGCTACACCTTC.